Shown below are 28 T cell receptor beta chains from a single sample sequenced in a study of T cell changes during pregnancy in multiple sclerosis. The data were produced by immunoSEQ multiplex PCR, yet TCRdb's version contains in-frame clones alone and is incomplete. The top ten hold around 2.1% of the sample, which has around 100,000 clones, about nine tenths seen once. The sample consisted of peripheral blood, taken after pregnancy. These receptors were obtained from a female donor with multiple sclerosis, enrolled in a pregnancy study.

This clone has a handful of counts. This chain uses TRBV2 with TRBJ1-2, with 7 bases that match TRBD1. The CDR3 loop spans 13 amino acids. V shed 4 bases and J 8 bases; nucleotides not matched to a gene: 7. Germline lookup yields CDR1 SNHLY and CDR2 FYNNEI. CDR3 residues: CASSAGGPRGYTF. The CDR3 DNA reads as TGTGCCAGCAGTGCAGGGGGACCCCGGGGCTACACCTTC.

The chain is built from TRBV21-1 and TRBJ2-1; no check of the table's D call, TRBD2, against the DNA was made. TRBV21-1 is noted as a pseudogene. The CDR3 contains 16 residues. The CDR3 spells CASSRTSGNSYNEQFF. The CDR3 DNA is TGTGCCAGCAGCCGGACTAGCGGGAACTCCTACAATGAGCAGTTCTTC.

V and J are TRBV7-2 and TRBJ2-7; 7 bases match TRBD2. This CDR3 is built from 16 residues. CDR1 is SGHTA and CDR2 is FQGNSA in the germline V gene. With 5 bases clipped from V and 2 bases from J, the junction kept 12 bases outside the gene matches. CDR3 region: CASSPFSGFSPYEQYF. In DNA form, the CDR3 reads TGTGCCAGCAGCCCGTTTAGCGGGTTTTCGCCCTACGAGCAGTACTTC.

The CDR3 nucleotides read TGTGCCAGCAGCCCAGATCACAGGGGCTATGGCTACACCTTC. Translated: CASSPDHRGYGYTF. V is TRBV7-2 and J is TRBJ1-2; 7 bases are a match to TRBD1. Trimming removed 5 bases from V and 4 bases from J; junction bases left unmatched: 7. The germline CDR1 and CDR2 sequences are SGHTA and FQGNSA. CDR3 length equals 14 residues.

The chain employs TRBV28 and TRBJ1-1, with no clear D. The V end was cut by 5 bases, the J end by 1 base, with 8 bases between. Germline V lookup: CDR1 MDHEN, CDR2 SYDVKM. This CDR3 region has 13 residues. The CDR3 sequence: CASSPAENTEAFF. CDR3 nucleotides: TGTGCCAGCAGTCCAGCGGAGAACACTGAAGCTTTCTTT.

CDR3 protein: CASGRGSTRNQPQHF. The CDR3 DNA is TGTGCTAGTGGTAGGGGATCCACTCGTAATCAGCCCCAGCATTTT. The chain is built from TRBV12-5 and TRBJ1-5, with D possibly TRBD1 on 5 matching bases. CDR3 length: 15 amino acids. Trimming removed 5 bases from V and 4 bases from J, with 15 bases in between. From germline, CDR1 is LGHNT and CDR2 FRNRAP. The full variable domain, rest sourced from reference TRBV12-5 and TRBJ1-5, is DARVTQTPRHKVTEMGQEVTMRCQPILGHNTVFWYRQTMMQGLELLAYFRNRAPLDDSGMPKDRFSAEMPDATLATLKIQPSEPRDSAVYFCASGRGSTRNQPQHFGDGTRLSIL.

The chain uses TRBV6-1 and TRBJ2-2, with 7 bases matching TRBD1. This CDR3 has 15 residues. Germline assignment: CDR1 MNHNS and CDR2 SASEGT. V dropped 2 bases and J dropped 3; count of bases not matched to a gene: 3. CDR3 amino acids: CASSEYQGDTGELFF. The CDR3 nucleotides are TGTGCCAGCAGTGAATATCAGGGGGACACCGGGGAGCTGTTTTTT.

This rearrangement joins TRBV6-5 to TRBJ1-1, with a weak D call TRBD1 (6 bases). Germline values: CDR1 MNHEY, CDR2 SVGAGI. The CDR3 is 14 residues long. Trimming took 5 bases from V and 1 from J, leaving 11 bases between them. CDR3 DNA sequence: TGTGCCAGCAGTAATTTGGACAGGAACACTGAAGCTTTCTTT. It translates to CASSNLDRNTEAFF.

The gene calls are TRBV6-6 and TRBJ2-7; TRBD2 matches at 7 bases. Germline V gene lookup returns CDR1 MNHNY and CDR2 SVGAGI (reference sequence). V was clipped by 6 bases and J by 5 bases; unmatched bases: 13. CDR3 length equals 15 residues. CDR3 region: CASRPEWEGLDEQYF. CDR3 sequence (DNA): TGTGCCAGCAGACCCGAGTGGGAGGGCCTGGACGAGCAGTACTTC.

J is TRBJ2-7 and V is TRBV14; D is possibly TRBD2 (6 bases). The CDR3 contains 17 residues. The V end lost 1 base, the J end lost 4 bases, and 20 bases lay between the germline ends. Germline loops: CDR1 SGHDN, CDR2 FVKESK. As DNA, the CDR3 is TGTGCCAGCAGCCAAGGAGTCGGTAGCGGAATCGTTTACGAGCAGTACTTC. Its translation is CASSQGVGSGIVYEQYF.

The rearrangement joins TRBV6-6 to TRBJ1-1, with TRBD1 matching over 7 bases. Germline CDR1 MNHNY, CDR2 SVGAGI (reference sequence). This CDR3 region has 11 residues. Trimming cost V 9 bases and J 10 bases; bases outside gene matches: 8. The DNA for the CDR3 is TGTGCCAGTTCGACAGGGCTGGGAGCTTTCTTT. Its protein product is CASSTGLGAFF.

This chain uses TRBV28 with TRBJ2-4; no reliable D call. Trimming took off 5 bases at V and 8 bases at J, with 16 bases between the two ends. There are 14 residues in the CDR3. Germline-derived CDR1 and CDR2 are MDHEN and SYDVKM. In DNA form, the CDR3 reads TGTGCCAGCAGTACAAGCGAGCGCGAGGACATTCAGTACTTC. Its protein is CASSTSEREDIQYF.

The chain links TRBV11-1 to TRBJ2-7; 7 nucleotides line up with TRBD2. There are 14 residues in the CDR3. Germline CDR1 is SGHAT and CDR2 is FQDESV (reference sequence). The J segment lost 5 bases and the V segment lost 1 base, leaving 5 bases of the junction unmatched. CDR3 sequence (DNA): TGTGCCAGCAGCTTAGTACGGGACTATGACGAGCAGTACTTC. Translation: CASSLVRDYDEQYF.

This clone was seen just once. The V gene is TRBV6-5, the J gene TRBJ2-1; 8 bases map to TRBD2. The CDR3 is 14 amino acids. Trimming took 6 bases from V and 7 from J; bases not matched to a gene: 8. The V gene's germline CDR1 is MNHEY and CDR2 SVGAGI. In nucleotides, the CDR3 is TGTGCCAGCAGGATGACGGGAGGGGGTAATGAGCAGTTCTTC. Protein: CASRMTGGGNEQFF.

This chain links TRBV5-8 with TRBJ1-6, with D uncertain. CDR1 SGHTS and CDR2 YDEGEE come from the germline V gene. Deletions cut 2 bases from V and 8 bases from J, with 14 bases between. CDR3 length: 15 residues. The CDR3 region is CASSFQRQRYSPLHF. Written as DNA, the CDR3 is TGTGCCAGCAGCTTTCAAAGGCAGCGCTATTCACCCCTCCACTTT.

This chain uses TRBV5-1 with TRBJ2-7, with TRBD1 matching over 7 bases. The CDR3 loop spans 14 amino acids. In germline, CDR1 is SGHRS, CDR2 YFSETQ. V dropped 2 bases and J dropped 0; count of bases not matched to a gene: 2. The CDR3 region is CASSLQGFSYEQYF. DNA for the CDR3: TGCGCCAGCAGCTTACAGGGGTTCTCCTACGAGCAGTACTTC.

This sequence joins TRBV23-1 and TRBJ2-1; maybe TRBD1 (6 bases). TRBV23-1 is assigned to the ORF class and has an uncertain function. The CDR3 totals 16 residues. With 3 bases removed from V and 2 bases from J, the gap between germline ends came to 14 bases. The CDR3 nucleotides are TGCGCCAGCAGTCACCCGGGACAAGACCCCTACAATGAGCAGTTCTTC. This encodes CASSHPGQDPYNEQFF.

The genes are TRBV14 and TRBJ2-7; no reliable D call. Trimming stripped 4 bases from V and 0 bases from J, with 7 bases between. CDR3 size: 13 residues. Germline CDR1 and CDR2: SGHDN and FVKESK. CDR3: CASSLDISYEQYF. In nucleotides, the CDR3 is TGTGCCAGCAGCCTTGACATCTCCTACGAGCAGTACTTC. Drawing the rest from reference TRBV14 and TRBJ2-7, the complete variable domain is EAGVTQFPSHSVIEKGQTVTLRCDPISGHDNLYWYRRVMGKEIKFLLHFVKESKQDESGMPNNRFLAERTGGTYSTLKVQPAELEDSGVYFCASSLDISYEQYFGPGTRLTVT.

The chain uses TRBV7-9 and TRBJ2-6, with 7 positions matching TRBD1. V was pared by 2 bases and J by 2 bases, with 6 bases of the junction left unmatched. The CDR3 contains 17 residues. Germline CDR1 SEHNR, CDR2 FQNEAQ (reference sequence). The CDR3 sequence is CASSLTGATPGANVLTF. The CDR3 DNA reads TGTGCCAGCAGCTTAACAGGGGCGACTCCTGGGGCCAACGTCCTGACTTTC. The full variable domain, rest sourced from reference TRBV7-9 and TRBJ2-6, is DTGVSQNPRHKITKRGQNVTFRCDPISEHNRLYWYRQTLGQGPEFLTYFQNEAQLEKSRLLSDRFSAERPKGSFSTLEIQRTEQGDSAMYLCASSLTGATPGANVLTFGAGSRLTVL.

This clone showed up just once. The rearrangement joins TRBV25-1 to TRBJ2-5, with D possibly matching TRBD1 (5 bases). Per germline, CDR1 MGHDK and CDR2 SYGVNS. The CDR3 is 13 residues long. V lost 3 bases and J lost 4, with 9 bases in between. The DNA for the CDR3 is TGTGCCAGCAGTGACCTGGGGCGAGAGACCCAGTACTTC. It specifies CASSDLGRETQYF.

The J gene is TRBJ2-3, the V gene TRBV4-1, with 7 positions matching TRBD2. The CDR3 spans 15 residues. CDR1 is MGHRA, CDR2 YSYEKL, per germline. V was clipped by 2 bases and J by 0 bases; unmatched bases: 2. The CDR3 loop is CASSQYSGSTDTQYF. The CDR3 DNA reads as TGCGCCAGCAGCCAATATAGCGGGAGCACAGATACGCAGTATTTT.

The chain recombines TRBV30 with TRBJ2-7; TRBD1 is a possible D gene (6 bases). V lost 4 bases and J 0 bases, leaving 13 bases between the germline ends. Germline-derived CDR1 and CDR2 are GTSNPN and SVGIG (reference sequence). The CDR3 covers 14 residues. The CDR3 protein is CAWNSGTNSYEQYF. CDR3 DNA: TGTGCCTGGAACTCCGGGACAAACTCCTACGAGCAGTACTTC.

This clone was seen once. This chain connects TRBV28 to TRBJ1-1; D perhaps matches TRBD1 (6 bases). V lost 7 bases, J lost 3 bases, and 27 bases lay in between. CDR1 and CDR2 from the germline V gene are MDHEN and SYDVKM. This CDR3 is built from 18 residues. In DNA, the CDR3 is TGTGCCAGCACACGTCAGCGGGGGGTCGGGGGGCGGTACACTGAAGCTTTCTTT. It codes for CASTRQRGVGGRYTEAFF.

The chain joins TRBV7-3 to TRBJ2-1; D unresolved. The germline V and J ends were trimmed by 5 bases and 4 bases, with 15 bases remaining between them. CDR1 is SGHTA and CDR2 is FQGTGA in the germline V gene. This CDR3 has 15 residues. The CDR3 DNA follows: TGTGCCAGCAGCCCCGACGGCGGAAAGTACAATGAGCAGTTCTTC. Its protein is CASSPDGGKYNEQFF.

CDR3: CASSLTSGSYEQYF. Here the CDR3 DNA reads TGCGCCAGCAGCCTGACTAGCGGATCCTACGAGCAGTACTTC. The chain links TRBV4-1 to TRBJ2-7, with 9 bases identical to TRBD2. CDR3 length: 14 residues. Germline trimming cut 4 bases from V and 1 base from J; bases unmatched to any gene: 2. Germline CDR1 reads MGHRA; CDR2 reads YSYEKL.

As DNA, the CDR3 is TGCAGCGTTTCGGCCAGGGGGAACACCGGGGAGCTGTTTTTT. As protein: CSVSARGNTGELFF. V is TRBV29-1 and J is TRBJ2-2, with a possible D match to TRBD1 (6 bases). V dropped 5 bases and J dropped 1 base, with 11 bases sitting between them. Germline assignment: CDR1 SQVTM and CDR2 ANQGSEA. The CDR3 is made up of 14 amino acids.

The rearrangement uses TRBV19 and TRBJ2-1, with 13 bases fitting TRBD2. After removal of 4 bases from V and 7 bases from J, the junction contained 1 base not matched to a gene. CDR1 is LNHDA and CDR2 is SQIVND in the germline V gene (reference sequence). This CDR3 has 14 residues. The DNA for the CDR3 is TGTGCCAGTAGTAGGGGACTAGCGGGGAATGAGCAGTTCTTC. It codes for CASSRGLAGNEQFF. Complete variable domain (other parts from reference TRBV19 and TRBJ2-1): DGGITQSPKYLFRKEGQNVTLSCEQNLNHDAMYWYRQDPGQGLRLIYYSQIVNDFQKGDIAEGYSVSREKKESFPLTVTSAQKNPTAFYLCASSRGLAGNEQFFGPGTRLTVL.

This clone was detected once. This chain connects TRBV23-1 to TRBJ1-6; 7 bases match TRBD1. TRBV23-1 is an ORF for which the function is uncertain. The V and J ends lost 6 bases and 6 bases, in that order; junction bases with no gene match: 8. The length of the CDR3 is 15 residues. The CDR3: CASSLGTVLNSPLHF. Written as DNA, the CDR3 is TGCGCCAGCAGCTTGGGGACAGTTCTTAATTCACCCCTCCACTTT.